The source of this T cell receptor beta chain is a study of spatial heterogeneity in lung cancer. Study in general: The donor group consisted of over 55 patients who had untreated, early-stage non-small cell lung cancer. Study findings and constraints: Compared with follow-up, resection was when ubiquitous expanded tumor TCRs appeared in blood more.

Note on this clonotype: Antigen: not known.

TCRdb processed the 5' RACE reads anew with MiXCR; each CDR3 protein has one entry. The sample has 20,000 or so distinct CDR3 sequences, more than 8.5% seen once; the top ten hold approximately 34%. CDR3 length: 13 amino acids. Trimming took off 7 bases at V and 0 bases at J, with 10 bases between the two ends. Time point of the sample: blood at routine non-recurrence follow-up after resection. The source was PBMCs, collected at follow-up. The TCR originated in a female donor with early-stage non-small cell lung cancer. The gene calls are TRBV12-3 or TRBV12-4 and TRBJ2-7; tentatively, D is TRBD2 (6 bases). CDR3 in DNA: TGTGCCAGCAAACGGGGGAACTCCTACGAGCAGTACTTC. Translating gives CASKRGNSYEQYF.